Listed here are 8 T cell receptor beta chains from one sample, sequenced in a study of T cell repertoires in cytomegalovirus infection. Antigens for these TCRs are unknown. TCRdb reanalysed the reads using MiXCR and keeps one entry per CDR3 protein. This table holds 900,000 to 950,000 distinct CDR3 sequences, around 29% found once. The input for sequencing was cultured CD8+ T cells from PBMCs, taken from culture after CMV antigen stimulation. Receptors were obtained from a human donor in good health (CMV status not recorded). Some clones in this sample may be carry-over from other donors' samples.

The chain uses TRBV27 and TRBJ2-4; TRBD1 matches 7 bases. The trim removed 7 bases at V and 0 bases at J, leaving 12 bases unmatched. This CDR3 spans 17 amino acids. The germline V gene has CDR1 MNHEY and CDR2 SMNVEV (reference sequence). The DNA for the CDR3 is TGTGCCAGCATCGGCCGGGACAGACTCCTAGCCAAAAACATTCAGTACTTC. This gives the protein CASIGRDRLLAKNIQYF.

This clonotype was observed a few times. The CDR3 coding sequence is TGTGCCAGTACCTGGGGGAGCACTGAAGCTTTCTTT. Translation gives CASTWGSTEAFF. The gene calls are TRBV12-3 or TRBV12-4 and TRBJ1-1; D is possibly TRBD1 (5 bases). The CDR3 is 12 amino acids. V lost 9 bases to trimming and J lost 4 bases, with 12 bases between them.

This chain connects TRBV7-2 to TRBJ1-1; D not resolved. Trimming took 5 bases from V and 1 from J, leaving 8 bases between them. Germline assignment: CDR1 SGHTA and CDR2 FQGNSA. The CDR3 contains 13 residues. CDR3 region: CASSTHRNTEAFF. The CDR3 DNA reads as TGTGCCAGCAGCACCCACAGGAACACTGAAGCTTTCTTT.

This clonotype has just a few counts. This chain joins TRBV12-3 or TRBV12-4 and TRBJ1-2; D gene uncertain. V was shortened by 0 bases and J by 5 bases, with 13 bases between the two germline ends. The CDR3 runs to 15 residues. This CDR3 reads CASSLAMFLPYGYTF. The CDR3 coding sequence is TGTGCCAGCAGTTTAGCGATGTTCTTGCCTTATGGCTACACCTTC.

The J gene is TRBJ1-1, the V gene TRBV12-3 or TRBV12-4, with a weak D call TRBD1 (5 bases). The CDR3 sequence is 14 residues long. Trimming removed 2 bases from V and 3 bases from J, with 10 bases in between. The CDR3, as DNA: TGTGCCAGCAGTTTAATGGGGCCGGACACTGAAGCTTTCTTT. Encoded protein: CASSLMGPDTEAFF.

The chain is built from TRBV6-4 and TRBJ2-2; D may be TRBD1 or TRBD2 (5 bases each). From germline, CDR1 is MRHNA and CDR2 SNTAGT. This CDR3 has 14 residues. The ends were cut back, 3 bases at V and 1 base at J, with 6 bases in the middle. The CDR3 loop is CASSEGVNTGELFF. The CDR3 DNA reads as TGTGCCAGCAGTGAGGGGGTGAACACCGGGGAGCTGTTTTTT.

This clonotype was counted between two and nine times. The chain has TRBV27 and TRBJ2-1; D is ambiguous. Trimming left V 8 bases short and J 6 bases short, with 14 bases between. Germline assignment: CDR1 MNHEY and CDR2 SMNVEV (reference sequence). The CDR3 runs to 13 residues. This chain's CDR3 is CASGRNRVNEQFF. Here the CDR3 DNA reads TGTGCCAGCGGGCGGAATAGAGTCAATGAGCAGTTCTTC.

The chain joins TRBV7-9 to TRBJ2-7; 12 positions agree with TRBD2. Germline V gives CDR1 SEHNR, CDR2 FQNEAQ (reference sequence). The CDR3 loop spans 14 amino acids. V was pared by 5 bases and J by 6 bases, with 5 bases of the junction left unmatched. DNA for the CDR3: TGTGCCAGCAGCCGGACTAGCGGGGTGTTCGAGCAGTACGTC. It translates to CASSRTSGVFEQYV.